The source of this T cell receptor beta chain is a study of blood T cell repertoires in COVID-19. Study as a whole: Acute-phase and convalescent COVID-19 samples originated in the United States, Italy and Spain. The cDNA or gDNA used as material had been derived from T cells, B-cell-depleted T cells, or PBMCs.

Study processing details: Estimates of nucleated cell counts were drawn from the amplification of reference gene primers. Assay used: immunoSEQ multiplex PCR; TCRdb lists only in-frame clones, some missing. The V and J calls and clone size are taken from that table; D and trimming were inferred from the DNA. There are 240,000 or so clones in the sample; around 90% occur only once, and more than 0.95% lies in the top ten. Per the germline V gene, CDR1 is SGHVS and CDR2 is FQNEAQ. The CDR3 is made up of 14 amino acids. V was pared by 5 bases and J by 8 bases, with 6 bases of the junction left unmatched.

This sequence was found in a woman in her thirties or forties who had recovered from COVID-19. The sample was peripheral blood. The chain carries TRBV7-8 and TRBJ1-4, with 9 positions matching TRBD1. CDR3 sequence (DNA): TGTGCCAGCAGCCCACAGGGGGCGCGAGAAAAACTGTTTTTT. Translated: CASSPQGAREKLFF.